This note documents a single TCR beta chain sequence. The antigen remains undetermined. The CDR3 runs to 15 residues. V dropped 6 bases and J dropped 2; count of bases not matched to a gene: 6. The germline V gene has CDR1 MRHNA and CDR2 SNTAGT. The data were obtained in a study of cytomegalovirus exposure and HLA in healthy donors. Study-level results: A later analysis reportedly found that, within productive TCRs, an Asian-associated ancestry cluster had fewer N-insertions than the mean observed across the approximately 660 donors.

In the PCR, 60 Vbeta and 13 Jbeta primers were used. Libraries were prepared by immunoSEQ multiplex PCR; TCRdb keeps only in-frame clonotypes and omits some of them. The sample shows 120,000 or so clones, about 80% of them seen only once. The chain uses TRBV6-4 and TRBJ1-5, with TRBD1 identical over 8 bases. The sample consisted of PBMCs. This clonotype was sampled from a woman between 35 and 50 years old in good health and CMV-seropositive. CDR3 sequence reads: CASRQQGGGNQPQHF. For the CDR3, the DNA is TGTGCCAGCAGGCAACAGGGGGGTGGCAATCAGCCCCAGCATTTT.